This T cell receptor (beta chain) comes out of a study of T-cell memory formation after mild COVID-19. At the level of the study: Clusters of TCRs were largely donor specific.

From 5'RACE with constant-segment primers came TCR alpha and TCR beta cDNA libraries that carried sample barcodes and UMIs. In TCRdb, the 5' RACE reads were re-called with MiXCR into one record per CDR3 protein. The sample shows about 180,000 distinct CDR3 sequences, approximately 16% of them seen only once. This clonotype was seen a handful of times. Its antigen is currently unknown. Findings and caveats of the study: Researchers could not confirm that second-wave clones peaking on day 37 targeted SARS-CoV-2. Those CD4+ clones that contracted were mainly in CM and EM (CD8+ ones in EMRA).

This CDR3 comprises 13 residues. The germline V gene has CDR1 LGHNA and CDR2 YNFKEQ. Trimming stripped 0 bases from V and 5 bases from J, with 7 bases between. Sequenced sample: PBMCs or a T cell subset sorted from them (not recorded which). The V call is TRBV4-2, the J call TRBJ2-5, with D uncertain. The TCR was taken from an adult woman who had mild COVID-19 (a few samples of this study predate the infection). Cell type and time point are not known. The DNA for the CDR3 is TGTGCCAGCAGCCAAGACGGTAGGGAGACCCAGTACTTC. This sequence encodes CASSQDGRETQYF.